The next 18 T cell receptor beta chains were all read from a single sample in a study of read filtering for tumor transcriptome and immune sequencing (dated by TCRdb to the early 2020s). The reads were generated on an Illumina HiSeq 4000. The Immunoverse kit was used to build TCR libraries from 400 to 500 ng RNA, with molecular barcoded adaptors covering alpha/delta and beta/gamma chains. TCRdb applied fastp at Q25 and MiXCR to the public reads, then kept only in-frame beta chains. Every CDR3 protein is listed once, alongside the most common genes and DNA of its rows. The sample records about 23,000 distinct CDR3 sequences, approximately 13% of which are singletons. More than 60% of the sample is taken by the ten largest. The sequenced sample was a population of CD138-negative cells sorted from bone marrow. What the cell subset or site label conveys for this sample: bone marrow mononuclear cells depleted of CD138+ plasma/myeloma cells by negative magnetic selection. Every receptor here comes from a donor aged 40 or older with multiple myeloma.

This clonotype was found many times. The chain carries TRBV4-1 and TRBJ2-1, with 7 positions matching TRBD1. From germline, CDR1 is MGHRA and CDR2 YSYEKL. Trimming took 3 bases from V and 6 from J; bases not matched to a gene: 14. This CDR3 contains 17 residues. The CDR3 protein is CASSQWLTGEMGNEQFF. The CDR3 coding sequence is TGCGCCAGCAGCCAGTGGTTAACAGGGGAAATGGGCAATGAGCAGTTCTTC.

In this sample, this clonotype turned up many times. The chain employs TRBV18 and TRBJ2-7; 7 nucleotides match TRBD1. The germline CDR1 and CDR2 sequences are KGHSH and LQKENI. The CDR3 is made up of 12 amino acids. After removal of 3 bases from V and 5 bases from J, the junction contained 1 base not matched to a gene. The chain's CDR3 is CASSPDRDEQYF. CDR3 nucleotide sequence: TGTGCCAGCTCACCCGACAGGGACGAGCAGTACTTC. Full variable domain (missing parts from reference TRBV18 and TRBJ2-7): NAGVMQNPRHLVRRRGQEARLRCSPMKGHSHVYWYRQLPEEGLKFMVYLQKENIIDESGMPKERFSAEFPKEGPSILRIQQVVRGDSAAYFCASSPDRDEQYFGPGTRLTVT.

This clonotype was observed many times. Here the CDR3 reads CATSDSFNQPQHF. In DNA form, the CDR3 reads TGTGCCACATCGGACAGTTTCAATCAGCCCCAGCATTTT. This chain uses TRBV28 with TRBJ1-5; tentatively, D is TRBD1 (6 bases). Per germline, CDR1 MDHEN and CDR2 SYDVKM. The CDR3 is made up of 13 amino acids. V lost 10 bases, J lost 3 bases, and 13 bases lay in between.

Turning to this clonotype: A much larger clone sits a single nucleotide away, making a read error possible. V gene TRBV18 combines with J gene TRBJ1-2; D call uncertain. From germline, CDR1 is KGHSH and CDR2 LQKENI. The CDR3 is 15 residues long. V lost 3 bases and J 2 bases, leaving 13 bases between the germline ends. The CDR3 sequence: CASSPKGEENYGYTF. CDR3 nucleotide sequence: TGTGCCAGCTCACCTAAGGGAGAGGAGAACTATGGCTACACCTTC. The full variable domain, in which reference TRBV18 and TRBJ1-2 provide the parts outside the CDR3, is NAGVMQNPRHLVRRRGQEARLRCSPMKGHSHVYWYRQLPEEGLKFMVYLQKENIIDESGMPKERFSAEFPKEGPSILRIQQVVRGDSAAYFCASSPKGEENYGYTFGSGTRLTVV.

This clonotype showed up many times. The chain carries TRBV29-1 and TRBJ2-6; the D is unclear. Germline CDR1 reads SQVTM; CDR2 reads ANQGSEA. The CDR3 is 16 residues long. Trimming took 0 bases from V and 0 from J, leaving 9 bases between them. CDR3 DNA: TGCAGCGTTGAAGACCCGGACGGCTCTGGGGCCAACGTCCTGACTTTC. Protein product: CSVEDPDGSGANVLTF.

The table lists this clonotype with many counts. The J gene is TRBJ1-5, the V gene TRBV3-1; no definite D call. Germline V gene lookup returns CDR1 LGHDT and CDR2 YNNKEL (reference sequence). The V end lost 5 bases, the J end lost 0 bases, and 8 bases lay between the germline ends. The CDR3 consists of 14 residues. The CDR3 is CASSFGNSNQPQHF. The CDR3 nucleotides read TGTGCCAGCAGCTTCGGCAATAGCAATCAGCCCCAGCATTTT.

The chain recombines TRBV30 with TRBJ1-1; weak D call: TRBD1 (5 bases). Trimming left V 0 bases short and J 5 bases short, with 10 bases between. This CDR3 region has 13 residues. CDR1 GTSNPN and CDR2 SVGIG come from the germline V gene (reference sequence). The CDR3 coding sequence is TGTGCCTGGAGTGTTGGGGGAAGGACTGAAGCTTTCTTT. Translation: CAWSVGGRTEAFF. Complete variable domain (other parts from reference TRBV30 and TRBJ1-1): SQTIHQWPATLVQPVGSPLSLECTVEGTSNPNLYWYRQAAGRGLQLLFYSVGIGQISSEVPQNLSASRPQDRQFILSSKKLLLSDSGFYLCAWSVGGRTEAFFGQGTRLTVV.

This clonotype was counted a few times. A much larger clone lies a single base off, so this may be a read error. The rearrangement links TRBV7-9 to TRBJ1-1, with D unresolved. CDR1 is SEHNR, CDR2 FQNEAQ, per germline (reference sequence). The CDR3 sequence is 13 residues long. The DNA for the CDR3 is TGTTCCAGCAGCTTGTCAGACGTCACTGAAGCTTTCTTT. The encoded protein is CSSSLSDVTEAFF.

Many counts were recorded for this clonotype. This chain connects TRBV18 to TRBJ2-3, with 10 bases that match TRBD2. Germline loops: CDR1 KGHSH, CDR2 LQKENI. The CDR3 has 16 residues. Losses at the gene ends were 2 bases for V and 4 bases for J; bases not matched to a gene: 6. Written as DNA, the CDR3 is TGTGCCAGCTCACCATATTCTAGCGGGAGTTCAGATACGCAGTATTTT. Protein product: CASSPYSSGSSDTQYF.

On this clonotype: A much larger clone is a single base away; this may be a read error. The V call is TRBV27, the J call TRBJ2-3; 8 bases fit TRBD1. The CDR3 is 14 residues long. Germline lookup yields CDR1 MNHEY and CDR2 SMNVEV (reference sequence). CDR3 loop: CAIRQGHSTGTQYF. CDR3 bases: TGTGCCATTCGACAGGGGCATAGCACAGGTACGCAGTATTTT.

This clonotype was picked up many times. The V gene is TRBV20-1, the J gene TRBJ2-7; 7 bases are shared with TRBD2. Looked up from germline, CDR1 is DFQATT and CDR2 is SNEGSKA (reference sequence). This CDR3 is 20 amino acids long. The V and J ends lost 4 bases and 4 bases, in that order; junction bases with no gene match: 28. CDR3 sequence (DNA): TGCAGTGCTATTAGAGGAGCGGGGCGCCATGGAACTAGCGACGATTACGAGCAGTACTTC. This gives the protein CSAIRGAGRHGTSDDYEQYF.

This clonotype has at least ten counts. The J gene is TRBJ1-1, the V gene TRBV20-1; D not certain. CDR3 size: 12 residues. V lost 1 base to trimming and J lost 10 bases, with 13 bases between them. Germline CDR1 is DFQATT and CDR2 is SNEGSKA (reference sequence). As DNA, the CDR3 is TGCAGTGCTAGAGCCCCGCCCCAGGCAGCTTTCTTT. Protein product: CSARAPPQAAFF.

This clonotype has at least ten counts. The gene calls are TRBV7-2 and TRBJ2-5, with 11 bases aligning to TRBD1. From germline, CDR1 is SGHTA and CDR2 FQGNSA. The CDR3 covers 17 residues. V was pared by 5 bases and J by 3 bases, with 11 bases of the junction left unmatched. CDR3 nucleotide sequence: TGTGCCAGCAGCCTATTTCGGACAGGGGGCGACGAAGAGACCCAGTACTTC. Translation: CASSLFRTGGDEETQYF.

This chain links TRBV5-1 with TRBJ2-5, with TRBD2 matching 7 bases. The CDR3 loop spans 15 amino acids. The junction had 7 bases not matched to a gene; V was cut back by 0 bases and J by 5 bases. The V gene's germline CDR1 is SGHRS and CDR2 YFSETQ. Here the CDR3 reads CASSLASGRRETQYF. Here the CDR3 DNA reads TGCGCCAGCAGCTTGGCCTCCGGGAGGAGGGAGACCCAGTACTTC.

This clonotype was detected many times. The rearrangement uses TRBV3-1 and TRBJ2-2, with TRBD1 matching over 8 bases. CDR1 and CDR2 from the germline V gene are LGHDT and YNNKEL (reference sequence). This CDR3 contains 12 residues. Germline trimming cut 5 bases from V and 13 bases from J; bases unmatched to any gene: 6. The CDR3 DNA sequence: TGTGCCAGCAGCTGGCGACAGGGGAGGCTGTTTTTT. It translates to CASSWRQGRLFF. Together with reference TRBV3-1 and TRBJ2-2, the CDR3 gives the full variable domain: DTAVSQTPKYLVTQMGNDKSIKCEQNLGHDTMYWYKQDSKKFLKIMFSYNNKELIINETVPNRFSPKSPDKAHLNLHINSLELGDSAVYFCASSWRQGRLFFGEGSRLTVL.

This clonotype was picked up many times. This chain uses TRBV7-3 with TRBJ2-2; no firm D call. The V end lost 5 bases, the J end lost 1 base, and 8 bases lay between the germline ends. The CDR3 is 14 amino acids. Per germline, CDR1 SGHTA and CDR2 FQGTGA. The CDR3 nucleotides read TGTGCCAGCAGCCTTAGGGAGAACACCGGGGAGCTGTTTTTT. The encoded protein is CASSLRENTGELFF.

In this sample, this clonotype turned up many times. V gene TRBV28 combines with J gene TRBJ2-7; 8 bases map to TRBD1. Germline values: CDR1 MDHEN, CDR2 SYDVKM. CDR3 size: 15 residues. The V gene end was trimmed by 5 bases and the J gene end by 1 base; junction bases not matched to a gene: 7. CDR3 nucleotide sequence: TGTGCCAGCAGTCCTGGGACAGGTTCATCCTACGAGCAGTACTTC. Its translation: CASSPGTGSSYEQYF.

This clonotype was detected many times. The chain uses TRBV30 and TRBJ2-1; D possibly corresponds to TRBD2 (6 bases). Looked up from germline, CDR1 is GTSNPN and CDR2 is SVGIG (reference sequence). The CDR3 is 15 residues long. V was trimmed by 4 bases and J by 8 bases, leaving 21 bases between them. CDR3 in DNA: TGTGCCTGGAAACCGTCTAGCGAGCTAGAGTATGAGCAGTTCTTC. Its translation is CAWKPSSELEYEQFF. The variable domain in full, completed from reference TRBV30 and TRBJ2-1, reads SQTIHQWPATLVQPVGSPLSLECTVEGTSNPNLYWYRQAAGRGLQLLFYSVGIGQISSEVPQNLSASRPQDRQFILSSKKLLLSDSGFYLCAWKPSSELEYEQFFGPGTRLTVL.